The rows below give T cell receptor beta chains drawn from one sample of a study of T-cell memory formation after mild COVID-19. In TCRdb, the 5' RACE reads were re-called with MiXCR into one record per CDR3 protein. The sample lists under 110,000 distinct CDR3 sequences, over 15% occurring once. The specimen sequenced was PBMCs or a T cell subset sorted from them (not recorded which). These receptors originate from an adult woman who had mild COVID-19 (a few samples of this study predate the infection). Cell type and time point are not known. Each CDR3 is given with its conserved first and last residue. D genes are given only for firm matches. The size entry is marked missing in some rows and otherwise reads once, few, many or a size class.

d_call	v_call	clone_size	j_call	cdr3_aa	cdr3_nt
TRBD1	TRBV12-3/TRBV12-4	few	TRBJ2-7	CASSFDRGPNEQYF	TGTGCCAGCAGTTTTGACAGGGGGCCCAACGAGCAGTACTTC
.	TRBV7-2	.	TRBJ2-7	CASSSDLPTYEQYF	TGTGCCAGCAGCTCGGACTTGCCGACCTACGAGCAGTACTTC
TRBD1	TRBV12-3/TRBV12-4	few	TRBJ2-5	CASSLGMLFGTGRGETQYF	TGTGCCAGCAGTTTAGGGATGTTGTTTGGGACAGGGCGAGGAGAGACCCAGTACTTC
.	TRBV24-1	.	TRBJ2-1	CATASPGGTPYTEQFF	TGTGCCACCGCGTCCCCCGGCGGGACCCCCTACACTGAGCAGTTCTTC
.	TRBV11-3	.	TRBJ2-7	CASSLFPSREAYYEQYF	TGTGCCAGCAGCTTATTCCCCTCTAGGGAGGCCTACTACGAGCAGTACTTC
TRBD1	TRBV6-4	.	TRBJ2-1	CASSDGAGGNEQFF	TGTGCCAGCAGTGACGGGGCAGGGGGCAATGAGCAGTTCTTC
TRBD2	TRBV6-5	few	TRBJ2-3	CASSPSGGGPDTQYF	TGTGCCAGCAGTCCATCGGGAGGCGGTCCAGATACGCAGTATTTT
.	TRBV14	.	TRBJ2-1	CASSPPPGRDRYPGYEQFF	TGTGCCAGCAGCCCACCGCCAGGCAGAGACAGATATCCTGGGTATGAGCAGTTCTTC
.	TRBV5-6	.	TRBJ1-1	CASSGANTEAFF	TGTGCCAGCAGCGGAGCGAACACTGAAGCTTTCTTT
TRBD2	TRBV6-5	few	TRBJ2-1	CASTKAGGGQFF	TGTGCCAGCACCAAGGCGGGGGGAGGGCAGTTCTTC
TRBD1	TRBV4-3	many	TRBJ2-7	CASSQDRDSRYEQYF	TGCGCCAGCAGCCAAGATAGGGACAGCCGCTACGAGCAGTACTTC
.	TRBV7-9	.	TRBJ1-2	CASSSAGDYGYTF	TGTGCCAGCAGCTCGGCAGGGGACTATGGCTACACCTTC